The rows below give T cell receptor beta chains drawn from one sample of a study of Ad26.COV2.S vaccination and SARS-CoV-2 variants. Assay used: immunoSEQ multiplex PCR; TCRdb lists only in-frame clones, some missing. The repertoire includes 300,000 to 400,000 clones, about 86% of them detected once, and around a tenth sits in the top ten. Sequencing was performed on peripheral blood, taken in a trial of Ad26.COV2.S vaccine versus placebo. These receptors were taken from a person aged 18-60 years who received the Ad26.COV2.S COVID-19 vaccine or a placebo. Both conserved end residues are part of each CDR3. A D gene is named only where the DNA matches it firmly. Where a row states a size, it is once, few, many or the class of an expanded clone; other rows omit it.

v_gene	abundance	d_gene	j_gene	CDR3nt	CDR3aa
TRBV3-1/TRBV3-2	-	TRBD1	TRBJ2-7	TGTGCCAGCAGTTTCGCCGGGACAGACTACGAGCAGTACTTC	CASSFAGTDYEQYF
TRBV19	-	TRBD1	TRBJ1-5	TGTGCCAGTAGTCCATTCCAGGGGGCCGGACAGCCCCAGCATTTT	CASSPFQGAGQPQHF
TRBV4-1	few	TRBD2	TRBJ2-7	TGCGCCAGCAGCCCTGGGACTAGCGGGGGGGACATCGATTCCTTC	CASSPGTSGGDIDSF
TRBV18	once	-	TRBJ1-2	TGTGCCAGCTCCCGAGCTGGGCTCTATGGCTACACCTTC	CASSRAGLYGYTF
TRBV28	-	TRBD2	TRBJ2-3	TGTGCCAGTACCGGGGGGGACAACCTTCAAGGCACAGATACGCAGTATTTT	CASTGGDNLQGTDTQYF
TRBV27	-	TRBD1	TRBJ1-4	TGTGCCAGCAGACGGACAGGGAAAAATGAAAAACTGTTTTTT	CASRRTGKNEKLFF
TRBV6-5	once	TRBD1	TRBJ1-5	TGTGCCAGCGGCCTGAGGGGGCAGGGTCAGCCCCAGCATTTT	CASGLRGQGQPQHF
TRBV7-2	-	TRBD1	TRBJ2-3	TGTGCCAGCAGCTTACACGGCAGGGGGTCCGGAGATACGCAGTATTTT	CASSLHGRGSGDTQYF
TRBV6-2/TRBV6-3	-	TRBD1	TRBJ2-1	TGTGCCAGCGGCCGACCGGGACAGGGGACGGCTGAGCAGTTCTTC	CASGRPGQGTAEQFF
TRBV5-4	few	TRBD2	TRBJ2-7	TGTGCCAGCAGCCCTTCTGGGGGACTAGCGGCCGCCTACGAGCAGTACTTC	CASSPSGGLAAAYEQYF
TRBV3-1/TRBV3-2	-	-	TRBJ1-5	TGTGCCAGCAGCCTCGGACAGTCCCATCAGCCCCAGCATTTT	CASSLGQSHQPQHF
TRBV4-2	-	TRBD1	TRBJ2-1	TGTGCCAGCAGCCAAATATCCGGGACAGGGGCCTACAATGAGCAGTTCTTC	CASSQISGTGAYNEQFF
TRBV6-2/TRBV6-3	-	-	TRBJ2-1	TGTGCCAGCAGTCAGCTCGGAAGCTCCTACAATGAGCAGTTCTTC	CASSQLGSSYNEQFF
TRBV11-2	-	TRBD1	TRBJ1-2	TGTGCCAGCAGTTCACAGGGGGCGAGTTATGGCTACACCTTC	CASSSQGASYGYTF
TRBV9	-	-	TRBJ1-4	TGTGCCAGCAGCCCGCGGACAGCTAATGAAAAACTGTTTTTT	CASSPRTANEKLFF
TRBV7-8	-	-	TRBJ1-6	TGTGCCAGCAGCTTAGAGGGACAAGAGAATTCACCCCTCCACTTT	CASSLEGQENSPLHF